This T cell receptor beta chain was captured in a study of regulatory dendritic cells for organ transplantation. Sorted T cells were CFSE-labeled and cultured 5 days with allogeneic regulatory or mature dendritic cells at 1:10. Here immunoSEQ multiplex PCR was the method, and the copy in TCRdb shows in-frame clones only, minus some. The sample lists some 13,000 clones; just under 75% were seen once. This CDR3 spans 15 amino acids. From germline, CDR1 is WNHNN and CDR2 SYGVQD (reference sequence). Trimming pared 0 bases from V and 7 bases from J, leaving 10 bases between. On this clone itself: Its antigen is not identified.

The TCR comes from a human donor in good health. V is TRBV10-1 and J is TRBJ1-6; possible D gene TRBD1, 5 bases. The material sequenced was naive CD4+ T cells from blood cultured with regulatory dendritic cells. The subset is: CD45RA+ naive T cells. CDR3 nucleotides: TGCGCCAGCAGTGAGTCGGCAGGGATCAATTCACCCCTCCACTTT. This encodes CASSESAGINSPLHF.